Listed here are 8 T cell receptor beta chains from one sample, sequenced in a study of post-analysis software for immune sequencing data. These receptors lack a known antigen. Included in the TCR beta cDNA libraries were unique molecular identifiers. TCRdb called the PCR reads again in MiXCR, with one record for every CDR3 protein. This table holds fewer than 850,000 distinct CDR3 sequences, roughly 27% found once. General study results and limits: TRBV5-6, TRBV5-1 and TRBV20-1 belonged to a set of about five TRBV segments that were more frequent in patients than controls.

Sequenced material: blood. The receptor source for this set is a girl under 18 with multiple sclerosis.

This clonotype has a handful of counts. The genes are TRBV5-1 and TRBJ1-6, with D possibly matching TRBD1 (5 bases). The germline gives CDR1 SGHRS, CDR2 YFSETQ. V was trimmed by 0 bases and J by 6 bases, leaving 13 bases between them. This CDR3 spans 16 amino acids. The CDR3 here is CASSLAIAGSNSPLHF. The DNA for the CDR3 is TGCGCCAGCAGCTTGGCCATCGCAGGGTCTAATTCACCCCTCCACTTT.

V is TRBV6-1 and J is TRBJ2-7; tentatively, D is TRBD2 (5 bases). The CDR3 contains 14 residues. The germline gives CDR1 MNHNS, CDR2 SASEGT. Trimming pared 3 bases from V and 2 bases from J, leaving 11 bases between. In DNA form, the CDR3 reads TGTGCCAGCAGTGACTGGGCGCGGGCCTACGAGCAGTACTTC. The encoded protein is CASSDWARAYEQYF.

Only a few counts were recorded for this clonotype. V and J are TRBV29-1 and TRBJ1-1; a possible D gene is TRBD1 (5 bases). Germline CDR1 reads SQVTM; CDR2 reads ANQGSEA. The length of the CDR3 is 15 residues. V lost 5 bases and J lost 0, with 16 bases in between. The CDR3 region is CSVRGEQGMNTEAFF. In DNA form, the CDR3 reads TGCAGCGTTCGCGGGGAGCAGGGAATGAACACTGAAGCTTTCTTT.

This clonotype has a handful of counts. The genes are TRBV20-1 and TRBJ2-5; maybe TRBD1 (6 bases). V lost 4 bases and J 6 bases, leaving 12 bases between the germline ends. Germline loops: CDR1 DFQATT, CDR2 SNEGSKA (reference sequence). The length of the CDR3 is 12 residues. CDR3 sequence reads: CSAITRGQTQYF. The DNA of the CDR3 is TGCAGTGCTATAACCAGGGGACAGACCCAGTACTTC.

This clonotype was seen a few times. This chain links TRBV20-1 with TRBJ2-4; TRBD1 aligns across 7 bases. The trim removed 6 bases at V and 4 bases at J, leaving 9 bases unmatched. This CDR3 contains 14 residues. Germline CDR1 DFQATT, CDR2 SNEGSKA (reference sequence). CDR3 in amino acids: CSAPTGTAKNIQYF. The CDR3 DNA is TGCAGTGCGCCGACCGGGACAGCTAAAAACATTCAGTACTTC.

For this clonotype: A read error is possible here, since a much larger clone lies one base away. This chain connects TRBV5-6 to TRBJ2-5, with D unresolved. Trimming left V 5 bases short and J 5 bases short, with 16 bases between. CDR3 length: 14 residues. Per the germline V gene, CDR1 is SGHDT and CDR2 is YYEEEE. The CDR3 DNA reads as TGTGCCAGCAGTTCGGACCTCGGGCGGGAGACCCAGTACTTC. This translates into CASSSDLGRETQYF.

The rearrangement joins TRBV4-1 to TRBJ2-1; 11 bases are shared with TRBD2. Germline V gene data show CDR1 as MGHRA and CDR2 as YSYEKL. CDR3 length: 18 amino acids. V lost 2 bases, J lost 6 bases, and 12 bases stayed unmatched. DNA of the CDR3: TGCGCCAGCAGCCAAAGAAACATCCCTAGCGGGGGGCGCAATGAGCAGTTCTTC. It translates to CASSQRNIPSGGRNEQFF.

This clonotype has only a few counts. The CDR3 reads CSARDMARTIGQETQYF. CDR3 coding DNA: TGCAGTGCTAGAGATATGGCTCGAACAATAGGCCAAGAGACCCAGTACTTC. The chain employs TRBV20-1 and TRBJ2-5; no firm D call. Trimming removed 0 bases at V and 1 base at J, with 18 bases between. The CDR3 has 17 amino acids. Per the germline V gene, CDR1 is DFQATT and CDR2 is SNEGSKA (reference sequence).